Listed below are T cell receptor beta chains from one sample, sequenced in a study of breast tumors, draining lymph nodes, adjacent tissues. TCRdb re-derived calls from the multiplex PCR reads in MiXCR, one entry per CDR3 protein. This table holds about 270,000 distinct CDR3 sequences, roughly 30% found once. Sequenced input: axillary lymph node tissue. These TCRs come from a female donor with breast cancer. Some clones in this sample may be carry-over from other donors' samples. Each CDR3 is given with its conserved first and last residue. A D gene is named only where the DNA matches it firmly. Only part of the rows carry a size: once, few, many, or a class if the clone is expanded.

>TRBV10-3|TRBJ2-3|NA|many
TGTGCCATCAGTGATAAAGATACGCAGTATTTT
CAISDKDTQYF
>TRBV7-9|TRBJ2-3|NA|many
TGTGCCAGCAGCCCCGCGACAGATACGCAGTATTTT
CASSPATDTQYF
>TRBV30|TRBJ1-1|NA|NA
TGTGCCTGGACCACAGCGCGACGGACTGAAGCTTTCTTT
CAWTTARRTEAFF
>TRBV6-2/TRBV6-3|TRBJ2-7|TRBD1|NA
TGTGCCAGCAGTCACTCGGACAGGAGCACCTACGAGCAGTACTTC
CASSHSDRSTYEQYF
>TRBV20-1|TRBJ1-5|TRBD1|NA
TGCAGTGCTAGAGTCAAGGACAGGGACCAGCCCCAGCATTTT
CSARVKDRDQPQHF
>TRBV10-3|TRBJ1-2|TRBD1|NA
TGTGCCATCAGACTGACAGGGCAGCACTATGGCTACACCTTC
CAIRLTGQHYGYTF
>TRBV7-2|TRBJ1-2|TRBD1|many
TGTGCCAGCAGCGAAGGAGGACAGGGGAGTAACTATGGCTACACCTTC
CASSEGGQGSNYGYTF
>TRBV12-3/TRBV12-4|TRBJ1-5|NA|many
TGTGCCAGCAGCCCCACTTATAGCAATCAGCCCCAGCATTTT
CASSPTYSNQPQHF
>TRBV30|TRBJ1-4|NA|many
TGTGCCTGGAGTTTAGACGGTGGGGTGAAGGGAAGAGGAAAACTGTTTTTT
CAWSLDGGVKGRGKLFF
>TRBV30|TRBJ2-3|NA|few
TGTGCCTGGACCCCCACAGAGCGCGGAATCGATACGCAGTATTTT
CAWTPTERGIDTQYF
>TRBV5-1|TRBJ2-3|TRBD2|many
TGTGCCAGCAGCTTAGGACTAGCGGGAGCTCCTAGCACAGATACGCAGTATTTT
CASSLGLAGAPSTDTQYF
>TRBV2|TRBJ2-7|NA|many
TGTGCCAGCACAATCACCTACGAGCAGTACTTC
CASTITYEQYF
>TRBV20-1|TRBJ1-4|TRBD1|many
TGCAGTGCTAGATGGACAGGCAGACGAATTAATGAAAAACTGTTTTTT
CSARWTGRRINEKLFF
>TRBV11-2|TRBJ2-7|NA|many
TGTGCCAGCAGCCCGGGGAGAGGGACTCCCCCCAGAGAGCAGTACTTC
CASSPGRGTPPREQYF
>TRBV5-6|TRBJ1-2|NA|NA
TGTGCCAGCAGCTTGGTCAGTACCTACACCTTC
CASSLVSTYTF
>TRBV12-3/TRBV12-4|TRBJ2-5|TRBD2|many
TGTGCCAGCAGTTCAAGGAGACTAGCGGGAGTAGAGACCCAGTACTTC
CASSSRRLAGVETQYF
>TRBV5-1|TRBJ2-7|TRBD1|many
TGCGCCAGCCGTATCCAGGGGGAGAACGAGCAGTACTTC
CASRIQGENEQYF
>TRBV6-2/TRBV6-3|TRBJ2-1|TRBD1|NA
TGTGCCAGCAGTTATGGGCGACAGGGGGATTTACTTGCCTCCTACAATGAGCAGTTCTTC
CASSYGRQGDLLASYNEQFF
>TRBV5-1|TRBJ2-2|TRBD2|many
TGCGCCAGCAGCTTTAGCGGGAGTGAGGGGTCCGGGGAGCTGTTTTTT
CASSFSGSEGSGELFF
>TRBV20-1|TRBJ2-3|TRBD2|many
TGCAGTGCTAGTGGGACTAGCGGGAGATCTGATACGCAGTATTTT
CSASGTSGRSDTQYF
>TRBV27|TRBJ2-7|TRBD2|few
TGTGCCAGCAGTTTATCCCCCACTAGCGGGCCCAACTACGAGCAGTACTTC
CASSLSPTSGPNYEQYF
>TRBV29-1|TRBJ2-5|TRBD1|many
TGCAGCGTCCGGGACAGCCGGCAAGAGACCCAGTACTTC
CSVRDSRQETQYF
>TRBV2|TRBJ2-7|NA|many
TGTGCCAGCCAAAGCGCCCTGTACGAGCAGTACTTC
CASQSALYEQYF
>TRBV6-2/TRBV6-3|TRBJ2-1|NA|NA
TGTGCCAGCAGACTCCGGGGGAATGAGCAGTTCTTC
CASRLRGNEQFF
>TRBV11-2|TRBJ2-7|TRBD1|many
TGTGCCAGCAGATTGACAGGGCCCTACGAGCAGTACTTC
CASRLTGPYEQYF
>TRBV19|TRBJ1-5|NA|once
TGTGCCAGTAGTATGAACCCGACGAGCAATCAGCCCCAGCATTTT
CASSMNPTSNQPQHF
>TRBV20-1|TRBJ1-4|NA|many
TGCAGTGCTAGAGTATGGGGATCGTCGAATGAAAAACTGTTTTTT
CSARVWGSSNEKLFF
>TRBV20-1|TRBJ2-5|NA|NA
TGCAGTGCTGACAGGGACTTGGAAGAGACCCAGTACTTC
CSADRDLEETQYF
>TRBV7-8|TRBJ1-5|NA|NA
TGTGCCAGCAGCCCATCAGGGGTCGCCGGGGAGCCCCAGCATTTT
CASSPSGVAGEPQHF
>TRBV4-2|TRBJ2-5|NA|many
TGTGCCAGCAGCCAAGAGGGAAGTTCTGAGACCCAGTACTTC
CASSQEGSSETQYF
>TRBV12-3/TRBV12-4|TRBJ2-5|NA|NA
TGTGCCAGCAGTTTCGTGAGCCAAGCGACCCAGTACTTC
CASSFVSQATQYF
>TRBV29-1|TRBJ1-1|TRBD1|few
TGCAGCGTTGAACCCAGGGGGCCCAACACTGAAGCTTTCTTT
CSVEPRGPNTEAFF
>TRBV29-1|TRBJ2-1|TRBD1|NA
TGCAGCGTAGCTCAGGGACAGGGGCTAAATGAGCAGTTCTTC
CSVAQGQGLNEQFF
>TRBV7-8|TRBJ2-2|TRBD2|many
TGTGCCAGCAGCCGAACTAGCGGGAGGGCCTCCTCTGGGGAGCTGTTTTTT
CASSRTSGRASSGELFF
>TRBV4-1|TRBJ2-2|NA|many
TGCGCCAGCAGCCGAGGGACTTACAAAAACACCGGGGAGCTGTTTTTT
CASSRGTYKNTGELFF
>TRBV20-1|TRBJ2-1|NA|many
TGCAGTGCTAGAGGTTCGGACAGCTACAATGAGCAGTTCTTC
CSARGSDSYNEQFF
>TRBV15|TRBJ1-3|NA|many
TGTGCCACCAGCAGGGGGTCTGGAAACACCATATATTTT
CATSRGSGNTIYF
>TRBV6-1|TRBJ2-2|TRBD1|NA
TGTGCCAGCAGGGGGGACAGGGCGATCGGGGAGCTGTTTTTT
CASRGDRAIGELFF
>TRBV5-1|TRBJ2-2|NA|many
TGCGCCAGCAGAGCGGGGAACACCGGGGAGCTGTTTTTT
CASRAGNTGELFF
>TRBV9|TRBJ2-7|TRBD1|many
TGTGCCAGCAGCAAAACAGGGGGCGCTTTCGGGTACGAGCAGTACTTC
CASSKTGGAFGYEQYF
>TRBV5-4|TRBJ1-5|NA|few
TGTGCCAGCAGCTTTGGAGGGAGGGCTAGCAATCAGCCCCAGCATTTT
CASSFGGRASNQPQHF
>TRBV6-6|TRBJ2-4|NA|NA
TGTGCCAGCAGCTCGCCCGGGGCTGCCAAAAACATTCAGTACTTC
CASSSPGAAKNIQYF
>TRBV12-3/TRBV12-4|TRBJ2-2|NA|NA
TGTGCCAGCACCCGAGGCCCCACAGGGAACACCGGGGAGCTGTTTTTT
CASTRGPTGNTGELFF
>TRBV5-1|TRBJ1-2|NA|many
TGCGCCACCACCGACAGCCCTCAGGGCGACTCCGCTGGCTACACCTTC
CATTDSPQGDSAGYTF
>TRBV20-1|TRBJ2-1|NA|many
TGCAGTGCGACCATTCGTTGGACTGGAAATGAGCAGTTCTTC
CSATIRWTGNEQFF
>TRBV6-2/TRBV6-3|TRBJ1-3|TRBD1|many
TGTGCCAGCAGTTGGGACAGTATTGGAAACACCATATATTTT
CASSWDSIGNTIYF
>TRBV7-9|TRBJ1-4|NA|NA
TGTGCCAGCAGCTCGACCTCGGGGCGTGAAAAACTGTTTTTT
CASSSTSGREKLFF
>TRBV28|TRBJ2-7|NA|NA
TGTGCCAGCAGACCCTACGGCAGGACGGAGTACAAGCAGTACTTC
CASRPYGRTEYKQYF
>TRBV24-1|TRBJ2-1|TRBD2|many
TGTGCCACCGGGCCTAGCGGAACAAGGGAGCAGTTCTTC
CATGPSGTREQFF
>TRBV19|TRBJ2-1|NA|many
TGTGCCAGTAGTATGGGAGGTTACAATGAGCAGTTCTTC
CASSMGGYNEQFF
>TRBV20-1|TRBJ1-2|NA|once
TGCAGTGCCGAGGACCACGACGGCTACACCTTC
CSAEDHDGYTF
>TRBV5-4|TRBJ2-3|NA|NA
TGTGCCAGCAACCTAGATACGCAGTATTTT
CASNLDTQYF
>TRBV15|TRBJ1-4|NA|many
TGTGCCACCAGCAGAGATGTGACAGGAATTAATAGTGAAAAACTGTTTTTT
CATSRDVTGINSEKLFF
>TRBV19|TRBJ1-2|TRBD1|many
TGTGCCAGTAGTCTCAAGGAGGACAGGCCCTTCTATGGCTACACCTTC
CASSLKEDRPFYGYTF
>TRBV27|TRBJ2-7|TRBD1|few
TGTGCCAGCAGTTCACGGACAGGGGAAAGCTACGAGCAGTACTTC
CASSSRTGESYEQYF
>TRBV12-3/TRBV12-4|TRBJ2-3|NA|many
TGTGCCAGCAGGGACCTAGATACGCAGTATTTT
CASRDLDTQYF